The text below deals with one T cell receptor beta chain. Antigen: not known. This entry belongs to a study of T cell responses to AZD1222 COVID-19 vaccine. CDR3 length: 17 residues. Germline assignment: CDR1 SGHDT and CDR2 YYEEEE. The trim removed 2 bases at V and 5 bases at J, leaving 13 bases unmatched. Findings and caveats of the study: Seropositive status at baseline applied to only 6 or 7 AZD1222 recipients. CD4 TCRs linked to vaccination spanned spike, dominating at 160-218 and 743-854. Clonal diversity was possibly underestimated, and white British individuals and females predominated among donors.

Produced via immunoSEQ multiplex PCR; TCRdb's table is partial and in-frame only. The table has fewer than 200,000 clones, 92% seen once; the top ten hold over 1.5%. The sample here was peripheral blood, taken on day 0 of AZD1222 vaccination. The J gene is TRBJ2-5, the V gene TRBV5-6, with 9 bases identical to TRBD2. The receptor comes from an adult in good health. CDR3 protein: CASSFGPGTSFWETQYF. The CDR3 DNA reads TGTGCCAGCAGCTTTGGGCCCGGGACTAGCTTTTGGGAGACCCAGTACTTC.